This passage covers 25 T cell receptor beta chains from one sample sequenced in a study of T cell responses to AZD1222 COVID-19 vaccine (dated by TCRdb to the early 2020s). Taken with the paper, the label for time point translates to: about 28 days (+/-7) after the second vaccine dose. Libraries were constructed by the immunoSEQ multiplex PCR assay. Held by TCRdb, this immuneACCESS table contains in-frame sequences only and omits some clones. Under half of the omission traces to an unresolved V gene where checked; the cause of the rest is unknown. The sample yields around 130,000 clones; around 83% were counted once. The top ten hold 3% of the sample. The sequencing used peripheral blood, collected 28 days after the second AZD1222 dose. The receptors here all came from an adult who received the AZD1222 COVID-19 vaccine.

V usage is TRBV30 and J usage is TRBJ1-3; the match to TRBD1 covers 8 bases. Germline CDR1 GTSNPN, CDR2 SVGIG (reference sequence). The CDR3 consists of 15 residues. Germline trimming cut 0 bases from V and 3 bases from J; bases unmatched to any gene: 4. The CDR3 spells CAWSVRGTGGNTIYF. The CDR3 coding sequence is TGTGCCTGGAGTGTACGCGGGACAGGTGGAAACACCATATATTTT.

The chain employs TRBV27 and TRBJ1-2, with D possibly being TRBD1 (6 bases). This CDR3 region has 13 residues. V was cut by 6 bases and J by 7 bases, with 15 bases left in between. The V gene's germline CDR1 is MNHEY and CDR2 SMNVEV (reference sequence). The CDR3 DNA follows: TGTGCCAGCAGAGCCACCGGGGGCCTTGGCTACACCTTC. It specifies CASRATGGLGYTF.

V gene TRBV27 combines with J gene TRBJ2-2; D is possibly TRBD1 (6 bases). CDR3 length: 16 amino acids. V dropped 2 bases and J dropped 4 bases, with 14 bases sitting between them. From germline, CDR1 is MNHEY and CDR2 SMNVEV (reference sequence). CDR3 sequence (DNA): TGTGCCAGCAGTTTAAGAGGCAGGGGAATCACCGGGGAGCTGTTTTTT. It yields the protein CASSLRGRGITGELFF.

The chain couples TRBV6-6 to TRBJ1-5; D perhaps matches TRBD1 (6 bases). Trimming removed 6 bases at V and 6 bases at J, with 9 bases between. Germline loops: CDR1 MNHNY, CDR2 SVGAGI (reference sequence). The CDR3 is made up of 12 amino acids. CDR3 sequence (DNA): TGTGCCAGCAGCCGGGGGGCTCAGCCCCAGCATTTT. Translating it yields CASSRGAQPQHF.

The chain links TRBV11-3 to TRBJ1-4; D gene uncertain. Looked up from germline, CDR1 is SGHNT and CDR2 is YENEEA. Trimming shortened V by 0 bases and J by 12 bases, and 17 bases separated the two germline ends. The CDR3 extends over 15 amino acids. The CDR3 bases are TGTGCCAGCAGCTTAGACGATGGGGAGGCGGCGCAACTGTTTTTT. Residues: CASSLDDGEAAQLFF.

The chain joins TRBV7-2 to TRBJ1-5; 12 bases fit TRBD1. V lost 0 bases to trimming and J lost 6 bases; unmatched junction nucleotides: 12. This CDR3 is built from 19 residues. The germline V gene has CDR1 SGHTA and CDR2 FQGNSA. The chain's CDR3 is CASSLAGTGGYSRGQPQHF. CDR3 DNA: TGTGCCAGCAGCTTAGCGGGGACAGGGGGCTATTCACGCGGTCAGCCCCAGCATTTT. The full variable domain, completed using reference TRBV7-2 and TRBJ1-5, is GAGVSQSPSNKVTEKGKDVELRCDPISGHTALYWYRQSLGQGLEFLIYFQGNSAPDKSGLPSDRFSAERTGGSVSTLTIQRTQQEDSAVYLCASSLAGTGGYSRGQPQHFGDGTRLSIL.

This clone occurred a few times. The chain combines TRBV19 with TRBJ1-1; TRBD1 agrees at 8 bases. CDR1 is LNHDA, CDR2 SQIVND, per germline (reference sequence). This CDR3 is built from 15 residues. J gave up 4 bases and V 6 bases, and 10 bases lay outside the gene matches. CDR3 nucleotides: TGTGCCAGTAGACCCTCGGGGCAGGGGGCCACTGAAGCTTTCTTT. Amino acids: CASRPSGQGATEAFF. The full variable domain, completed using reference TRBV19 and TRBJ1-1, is DGGITQSPKYLFRKEGQNVTLSCEQNLNHDAMYWYRQDPGQGLRLIYYSQIVNDFQKGDIAEGYSVSREKKESFPLTVTSAQKNPTAFYLCASRPSGQGATEAFFGQGTRLTVV.

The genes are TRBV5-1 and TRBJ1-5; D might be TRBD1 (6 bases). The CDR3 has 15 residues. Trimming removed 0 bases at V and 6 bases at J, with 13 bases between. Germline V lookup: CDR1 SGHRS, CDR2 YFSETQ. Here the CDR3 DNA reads TGCGCCAGCAGCTTGGTCCCGGGGGGCGGTCAGCCCCAGCATTTT. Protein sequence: CASSLVPGGGQPQHF. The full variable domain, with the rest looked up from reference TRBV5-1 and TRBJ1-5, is KAGVTQTPRYLIKTRGQQVTLSCSPISGHRSVSWYQQTPGQGLQFLFEYFSETQRNKGNFPGRFSGRQFSNSRSEMNVSTLELGDSALYLCASSLVPGGGQPQHFGDGTRLSIL.

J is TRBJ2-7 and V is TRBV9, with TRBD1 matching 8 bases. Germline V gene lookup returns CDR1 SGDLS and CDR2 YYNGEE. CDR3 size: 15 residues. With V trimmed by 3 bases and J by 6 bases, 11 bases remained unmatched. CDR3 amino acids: CASSAQDRVSAEQYF. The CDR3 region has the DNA TGTGCCAGCAGCGCACAGGACAGGGTCTCTGCCGAGCAGTACTTC.

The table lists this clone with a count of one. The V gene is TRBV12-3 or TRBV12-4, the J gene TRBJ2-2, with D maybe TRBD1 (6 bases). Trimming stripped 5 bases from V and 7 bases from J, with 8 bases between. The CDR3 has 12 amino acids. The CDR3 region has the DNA TGTGCCAGCAGTAACAGGGTCGGGGAGCTGTTTTTT. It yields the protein CASSNRVGELFF.

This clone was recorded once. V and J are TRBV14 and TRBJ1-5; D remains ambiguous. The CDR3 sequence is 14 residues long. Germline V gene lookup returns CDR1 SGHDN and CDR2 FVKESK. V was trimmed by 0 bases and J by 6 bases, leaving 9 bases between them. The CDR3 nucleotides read TGTGCCAGCAGCCAAGATGGAACACGTCAGCCCCAGCATTTT. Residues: CASSQDGTRQPQHF.

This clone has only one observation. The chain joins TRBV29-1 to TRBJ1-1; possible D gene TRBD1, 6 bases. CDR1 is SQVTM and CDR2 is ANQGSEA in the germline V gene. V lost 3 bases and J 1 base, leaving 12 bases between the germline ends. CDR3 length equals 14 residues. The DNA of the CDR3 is TGCAGCGTTGAGGGGAGCAGGGGGAACACTGAAGCTTTCTTT. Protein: CSVEGSRGNTEAFF.

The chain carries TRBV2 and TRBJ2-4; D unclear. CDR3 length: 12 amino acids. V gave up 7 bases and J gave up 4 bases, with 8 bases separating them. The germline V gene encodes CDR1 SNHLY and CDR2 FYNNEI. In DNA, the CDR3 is TGTGCCAGCAACGGAAAGAAAAACATTCAGTACTTC. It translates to CASNGKKNIQYF.

The CDR3 protein is CASSVVPGSYEQYF. CDR3 nucleotide sequence: TGTGCCAGCAGCGTAGTGCCGGGGTCCTACGAGCAGTACTTC. The rearrangement uses TRBV9 and TRBJ2-7; D is possibly TRBD2 (5 bases). V was clipped by 0 bases and J by 1 base, with 8 bases between them. CDR3 size: 14 residues. Germline CDR1 SGDLS, CDR2 YYNGEE.

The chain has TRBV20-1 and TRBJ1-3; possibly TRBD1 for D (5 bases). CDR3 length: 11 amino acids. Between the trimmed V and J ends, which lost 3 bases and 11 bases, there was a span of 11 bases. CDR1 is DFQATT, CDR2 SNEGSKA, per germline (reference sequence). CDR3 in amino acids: CSARGEDAIYF. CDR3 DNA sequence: TGCAGTGCTAGGGGGGAGGACGCCATATATTTT.

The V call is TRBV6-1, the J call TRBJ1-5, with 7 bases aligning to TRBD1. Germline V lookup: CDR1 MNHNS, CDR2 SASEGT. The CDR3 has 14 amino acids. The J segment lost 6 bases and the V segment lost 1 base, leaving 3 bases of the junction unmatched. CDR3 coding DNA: TGTGCCAGCAGTGAAGGGGCAGGGGGTCAGCCCCAGCATTTT. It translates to CASSEGAGGQPQHF.

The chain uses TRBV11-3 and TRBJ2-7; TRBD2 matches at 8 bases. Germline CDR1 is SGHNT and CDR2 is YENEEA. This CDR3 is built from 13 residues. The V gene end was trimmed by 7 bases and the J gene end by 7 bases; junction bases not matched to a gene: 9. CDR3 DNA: TGTGCCAGCACGGGAAGAGGGACTAGGGAGCAGTACTTC. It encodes CASTGRGTREQYF.

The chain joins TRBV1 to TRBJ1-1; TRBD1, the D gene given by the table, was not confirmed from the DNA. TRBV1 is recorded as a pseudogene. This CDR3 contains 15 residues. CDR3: CTSSQDQGAKTEAFF. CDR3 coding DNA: TGCACCAGCAGCCAAGACCAGGGGGCGAAGACTGAAGCTTTCTTT.

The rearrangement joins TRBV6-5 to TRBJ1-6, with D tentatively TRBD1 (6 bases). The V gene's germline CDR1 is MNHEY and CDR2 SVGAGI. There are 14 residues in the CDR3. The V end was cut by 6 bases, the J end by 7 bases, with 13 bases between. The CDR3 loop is CASRTGHVNSPLHF. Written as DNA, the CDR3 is TGTGCCAGCAGGACAGGACACGTAAATTCACCCCTCCACTTT.

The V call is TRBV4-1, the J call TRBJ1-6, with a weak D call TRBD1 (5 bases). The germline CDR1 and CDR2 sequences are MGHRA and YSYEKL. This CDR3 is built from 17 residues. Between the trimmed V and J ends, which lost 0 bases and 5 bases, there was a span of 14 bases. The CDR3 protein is CASSQDRGGTDNSPLHF. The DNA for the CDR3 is TGCGCCAGCAGCCAAGATCGAGGAGGGACCGATAATTCACCCCTCCACTTT.

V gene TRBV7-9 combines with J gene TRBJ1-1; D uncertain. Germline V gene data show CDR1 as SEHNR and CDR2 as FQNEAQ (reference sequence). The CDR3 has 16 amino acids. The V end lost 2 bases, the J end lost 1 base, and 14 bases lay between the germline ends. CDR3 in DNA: TGTGCCAGCAGCTTATTCGGCGTCTCGGAGAACACTGAAGCTTTCTTT. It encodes CASSLFGVSENTEAFF.

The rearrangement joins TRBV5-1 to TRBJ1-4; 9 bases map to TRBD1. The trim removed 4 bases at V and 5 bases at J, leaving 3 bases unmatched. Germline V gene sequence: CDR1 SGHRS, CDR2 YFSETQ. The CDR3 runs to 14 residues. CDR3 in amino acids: CASSQGTGNEKLFF. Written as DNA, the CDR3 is TGCGCCAGCAGCCAAGGGACAGGGAATGAAAAACTGTTTTTT.

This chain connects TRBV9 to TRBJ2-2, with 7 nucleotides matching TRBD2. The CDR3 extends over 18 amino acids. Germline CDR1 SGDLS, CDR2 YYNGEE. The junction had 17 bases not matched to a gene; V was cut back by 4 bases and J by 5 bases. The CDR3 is CASSLPGSGQKGTGELFF. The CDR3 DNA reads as TGTGCCAGCAGCCTCCCAGGTAGCGGGCAAAAGGGTACCGGGGAGCTGTTTTTT.

The CDR3 sequence: CASSYSGTSNEKLFF. As DNA, the CDR3 is TGTGCCAGCAGTTACTCCGGGACCTCTAATGAAAAACTGTTTTTT. The V gene is TRBV6-5, the J gene TRBJ1-4; TRBD1 is a possible D gene (5 bases). Per the germline V gene, CDR1 is MNHEY and CDR2 is SVGAGI. The germline V and J ends were trimmed by 0 bases and 3 bases, with 8 bases remaining between them. CDR3 length: 15 amino acids.

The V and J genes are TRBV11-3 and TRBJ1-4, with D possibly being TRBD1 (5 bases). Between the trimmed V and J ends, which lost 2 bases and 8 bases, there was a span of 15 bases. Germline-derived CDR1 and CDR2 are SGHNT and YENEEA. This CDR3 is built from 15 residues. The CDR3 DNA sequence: TGTGCCAGCAGCTTAATTAAGGGGCGAGGGGAAAAACTGTTTTTT. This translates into CASSLIKGRGEKLFF. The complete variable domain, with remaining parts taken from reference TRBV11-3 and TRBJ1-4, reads EAGVVQSPRYKIIEKKQPVAFWCNPISGHNTLYWYLQNLGQGPELLIRYENEEAVDDSQLPKDRFSAERLKGVDSTLKIQPAELGDSAVYLCASSLIKGRGEKLFFGSGTQLSVL.